A selection of T cell receptor beta chains follows, all from one sample in a study of T cells in Graves' hyperthyroidism and ophthalmopathy. MiXCR, applied by TCRdb to the multiplex PCR reads, yields one record per CDR3 protein. This sample has roughly 400,000 distinct CDR3 sequences, with around an eighth found just once. The sequenced sample was blood. These TCRs come from a man aged 50 to 59 with Graves' ophthalmopathy. CDR3s include the opening cysteine and the closing phenylalanine or tryptophan. The D gene is left open where the match is weak. Clone size is not always given. Where it is, it says once, few, many or a class for expanded clones.

J	size	D	V	CDR3
TRBJ2-5	.	.	TRBV6-5	CASSYSVPGTQETQYF
TRBJ2-3	.	.	TRBV6-5	CASSYSMVTDTQYF
TRBJ1-1	many	.	TRBV4-1	CASSQEREGTEAFF
TRBJ2-5	many	TRBD2	TRBV28	CASSFFREAETQYF
TRBJ2-7	.	TRBD2	TRBV7-2	CASSLAAGTSYHEQYF
TRBJ1-1	few	.	TRBV10-3	CAISIDSLTEAFF
TRBJ1-2	many	.	TRBV18	CASSQQGRNYGYTF
TRBJ2-3	many	TRBD2	TRBV7-2	CASSLRRGLAGSDTQYF
TRBJ2-1	many	TRBD2	TRBV13	CASSTDLAGANEQFF
TRBJ1-5	.	.	TRBV12-3/TRBV12-4	CASSPTGAYRPQHF
TRBJ1-1	.	.	TRBV10-2	CAIKVQGMNTEAFF
TRBJ2-1	few	TRBD2	TRBV28	CASFGTSGFNYNEQFF
TRBJ2-7	many	.	TRBV6-1	CASSHGPPYEQYF
TRBJ2-1	many	.	TRBV3-1	CASSRKLFDSPSSYNEQFF
TRBJ2-5	few	TRBD2	TRBV4-1	CASSQGFGLGGETQYF
TRBJ2-7	few	TRBD2	TRBV14	CASSPPGLEAWQYF
TRBJ1-5	.	TRBD1	TRBV3-1	CASSRGDRAPSQPQHF
TRBJ2-7	many	.	TRBV6-1	CASSGVTSYEQYF
TRBJ2-2	few	.	TRBV3-1	CASSHTPGLNTGELFF
TRBJ2-1	many	.	TRBV7-6	CASSPSTNEQFF
TRBJ2-6	many	.	TRBV20-1	CSAREGSGANVLTF
TRBJ2-5	many	TRBD2	TRBV30	CAWRRKREQETQYF
TRBJ2-1	.	.	TRBV12-3/TRBV12-4	CASTLGGSSYNEQFF
TRBJ1-2	.	TRBD1	TRBV20-1	CSAVVRGQNYGYTF